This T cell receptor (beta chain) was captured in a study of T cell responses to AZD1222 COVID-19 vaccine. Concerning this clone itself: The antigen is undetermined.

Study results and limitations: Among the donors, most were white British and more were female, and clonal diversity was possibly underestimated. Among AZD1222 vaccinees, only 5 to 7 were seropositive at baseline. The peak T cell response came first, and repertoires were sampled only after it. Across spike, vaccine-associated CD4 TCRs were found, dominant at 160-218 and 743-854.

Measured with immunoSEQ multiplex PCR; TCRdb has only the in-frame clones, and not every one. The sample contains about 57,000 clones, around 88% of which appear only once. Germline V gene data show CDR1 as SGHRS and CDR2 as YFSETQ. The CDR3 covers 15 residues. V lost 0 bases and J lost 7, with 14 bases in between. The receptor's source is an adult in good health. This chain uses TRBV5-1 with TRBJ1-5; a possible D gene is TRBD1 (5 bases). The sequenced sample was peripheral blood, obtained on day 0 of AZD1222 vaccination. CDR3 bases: TGCGCCAGCAGCTTGGCGGGCCAGGGAGGGCAGCCCCAGCATTTT. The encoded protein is CASSLAGQGGQPQHF.